A single sample gave rise to the 10 T cell receptor beta chains below, sequenced in a study of post-analysis software for immune sequencing data. Prepared libraries of TCR beta cDNA carried unique molecular identifiers. TCRdb redid the calling of the PCR reads with MiXCR, one entry per CDR3 protein. The sample holds over 150,000 distinct CDR3 sequences, roughly 34% seen once. Sequencing used blood, obtained after autologous hematopoietic stem cell transplantation. The receptors derive from a girl aged 5 to 17 with multiple sclerosis.

The sample holds a few counts of this clonotype. The V and J genes are TRBV7-8 and TRBJ2-5; TRBD2 aligns across 8 bases. V was clipped by 3 bases and J by 5 bases; unmatched bases: 8. This CDR3 is 15 amino acids long. CDR1 is SGHVS and CDR2 is FQNEAQ in the germline V gene. The CDR3 DNA reads TGTGCCAGCAGCTTGCGGGAGGCCCCTCAGGAGACCCAGTACTTC. Its protein is CASSLREAPQETQYF. The full variable domain, in which reference TRBV7-8 and TRBJ2-5 provide the parts outside the CDR3, is GAGVSQSPRYKVAKRGQDVALRCDPISGHVSLFWYQQALGQGPEFLTYFQNEAQLDKSGLPSDRFFAERPEGSVSTLKIQRTQQEDSAVYLCASSLREAPQETQYFGPGTRLLVL.

The chain is built from TRBV4-3 and TRBJ2-7; 9 bases agree with TRBD1. J was trimmed by 5 bases and V by 0 bases; bases with no gene match: 2. CDR1 is LGHNA and CDR2 is YSLEER in the germline V gene. This CDR3 comprises 14 residues. CDR3 coding DNA: TGCGCCAGCAGCCAAGATAGACAGGGGGACGAGCAGTACTTC. This translates into CASSQDRQGDEQYF.

The chain uses TRBV28 and TRBJ2-7; D perhaps matches TRBD2 (6 bases). Trimming took off 6 bases at V and 2 bases at J, with 14 bases between the two ends. CDR1 MDHEN and CDR2 SYDVKM come from the germline V gene. The CDR3 length is 14 residues. CDR3 in amino acids: CASSSTERAYEQYF. The CDR3, as DNA: TGTGCCAGCAGCTCAACAGAGCGGGCCTACGAGCAGTACTTC.

This clonotype has just a few counts. The chain has TRBV13 and TRBJ2-5, with TRBD1 as a possible D gene (5 bases). Germline lookup yields CDR1 PRHDT and CDR2 FYEKMQ (reference sequence). Trimming took 3 bases from V and 1 from J, leaving 9 bases between them. This CDR3 contains 14 residues. DNA of the CDR3: TGTGCCAGCAGCTTGGGGCGGACCCAAGAGACCCAGTACTTC. As protein: CASSLGRTQETQYF.

The V gene is TRBV6-2 or TRBV6-3, the J gene TRBJ1-1; D is perhaps TRBD1 (6 bases). Germline V gene data show CDR1 as MNHEY and CDR2 as SVGEGT. Trimming removed 7 bases at V and 1 base at J, with 13 bases between. The CDR3 length is 14 residues. CDR3 sequence (DNA): TGTGCCAGCACGGGCCGGGGGGCGAACACTGAAGCTTTCTTT. Its protein product is CASTGRGANTEAFF.

The chain combines TRBV7-4 with TRBJ1-2, with TRBD1 matching over 8 bases. This CDR3 has 14 residues. The V gene's germline CDR1 is SGHVT and CDR2 SQSDAQ. Trimming at V came to 1 base and at J to 8 bases, leaving 6 bases not matched to a gene. DNA of the CDR3: TGTGCCAGCAGCTTAGAGGACAGGGCTGAAGGCTACACCTTC. This translates into CASSLEDRAEGYTF.

This clonotype was counted only a few times. The DNA of the CDR3 is TGCGCCAGCAGCTCGTCGGGGGGGCAGGCAACTAATGAAAAACTGTTTTTT. Its protein is CASSSSGGQATNEKLFF. The chain links TRBV4-1 to TRBJ1-4; D might be TRBD1 (6 bases). Germline V gene lookup returns CDR1 MGHRA and CDR2 YSYEKL. The CDR3 has 17 residues. Trimming left V 5 bases short and J 0 bases short, with 16 bases between.

This clonotype turned up a few times. This may be a read error: a much more frequent sequence differs by one nucleotide. The chain couples TRBV10-2 to TRBJ1-2; unclear D gene. Per germline, CDR1 WSHSY and CDR2 SAAADI. CDR3 size: 14 residues. CDR3 DNA: TGCGCCAGCAGGGAGTCGGCGGAAGGCTATGGCTACACCTTC. It codes for CASRESAEGYGYTF.

The gene calls are TRBV20-1 and TRBJ2-1; 8 bases match TRBD2. Trimming at V came to 1 base and at J to 6 bases, leaving 11 bases not matched to a gene. The CDR3 is 16 amino acids. Germline values: CDR1 DFQATT, CDR2 SNEGSKA (reference sequence). CDR3 in DNA: TGCAGTGCTAGAGTGACTAGCGAGATTCATTCCAATGAGCAGTTCTTC. It codes for CSARVTSEIHSNEQFF.

This clonotype has just a few counts. This rearrangement joins TRBV3-1 to TRBJ2-3; TRBD2 might be the D (6 bases). Trimming took off 0 bases at V and 4 bases at J, with 11 bases between the two ends. CDR3 length equals 15 residues. Germline lookup yields CDR1 LGHDT and CDR2 YNNKEL (reference sequence). CDR3 region: CASSQDGGSPDTQYF. CDR3 sequence (DNA): TGTGCCAGCAGCCAAGATGGAGGGTCGCCAGATACGCAGTATTTT.